This T cell receptor (beta chain) was recovered during a study of blood T cell repertoires in COVID-19. Looking at the study overall: The United States, Italy and Spain were the sources of the acute and convalescent COVID-19 samples. PBMCs, B-cell-depleted T cells, or T cells were the source of the cDNA or gDNA that made up the material.

As originally analysed: Quantification of nucleated cells was approximated via reference gene primer amplification. The method was immunoSEQ multiplex PCR; TCRdb's version includes in-frame clones alone and lacks a portion of them. That table supplies the V and J calls and clone size; D and trimming were determined from the DNA. Altogether 130,000 or so clones are present, 70% to 80% being singletons, with the ten largest covering 5%. Patients in Seattle were enrolled during active infection, then followed longitudinally. CDR1 and CDR2 (germline): SGHDN, FVKESK. The V gene end was trimmed by 5 bases and the J gene end by 0 bases; junction bases not matched to a gene: 8. The length of the CDR3 is 16 residues.

The clonotype was recovered from a woman aged 70-85 years with COVID-19, enrolled during active disease. The V and J genes are TRBV14 and TRBJ2-7; 9 bases match TRBD2. The sample comprised peripheral blood. The CDR3 loop is CASSSLAGISSYEQYF. The CDR3 DNA reads TGTGCCAGCAGCTCCCTAGCGGGGATTTCCTCCTACGAGCAGTACTTC. Filled out from reference TRBV14 and TRBJ2-7, the complete variable domain reads EAGVTQFPSHSVIEKGQTVTLRCDPISGHDNLYWYRRVMGKEIKFLLHFVKESKQDESGMPNNRFLAERTGGTYSTLKVQPAELEDSGVYFCASSSLAGISSYEQYFGPGTRLTVT.